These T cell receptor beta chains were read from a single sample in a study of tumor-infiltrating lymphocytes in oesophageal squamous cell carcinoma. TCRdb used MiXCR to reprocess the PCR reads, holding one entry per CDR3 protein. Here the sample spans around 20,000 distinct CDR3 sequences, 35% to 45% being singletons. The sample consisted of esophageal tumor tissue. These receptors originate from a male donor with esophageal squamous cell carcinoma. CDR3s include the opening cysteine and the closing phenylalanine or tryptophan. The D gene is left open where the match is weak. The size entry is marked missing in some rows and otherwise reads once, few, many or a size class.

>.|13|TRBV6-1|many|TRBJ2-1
TGTGCCAGCAGGCGGGGTGGATACAATGAGCAGTTCTTC
CASRRGGYNEQFF
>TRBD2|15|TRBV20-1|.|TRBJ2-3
TGCAGTGCTAGGGCGGGGGGCCCTAACACCGGGGAGCTGTATTTT
CSARAGGPNTGELYF
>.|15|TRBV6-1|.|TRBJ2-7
TGTGCCAGCAGCCACGCGGGGGCCCGAAACTACGAGCAGTACTTC
CASSHAGARNYEQYF
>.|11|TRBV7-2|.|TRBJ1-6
TGTGCCAGCAGCTGCCACTACGTGCAGTACTTT
CASSCHYVQYF
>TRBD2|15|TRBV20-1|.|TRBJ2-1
TGCAGTGCTAGGCACGGACTAGGTAAAGGGAATGAGCAGTTCTTC
CSARHGLGKGNEQFF
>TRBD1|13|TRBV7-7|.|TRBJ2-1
TGTGCTAGCAGCTCGGACAGGAACAATGAGCAGTTCTTC
CASSSDRNNEQFF
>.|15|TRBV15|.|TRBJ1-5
TGTGCCACCAGCAGAGATCCCCAGGAAGGCCAGCCCCAGCATTTT
CATSRDPQEGQPQHF
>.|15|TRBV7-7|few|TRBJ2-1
TGTGCTAGCAGCTTAGAAGAGGCTACCAACAATGAGCAGTTCTTC
CASSLEEATNNEQFF
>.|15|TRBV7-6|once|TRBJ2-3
TGTGCCAGCAGCTTAGGGGTCAGCGGGTCAGATACGCAGTATTTT
CASSLGVSGSDTQYF
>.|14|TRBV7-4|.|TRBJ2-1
TGTGCCAGCAGCGCCCGGGACGGGTACAATGAGCAGTTCTTC
CASSARDGYNEQFF
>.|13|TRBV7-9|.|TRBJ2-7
TGTGCCAGCAGCCCCATGGGTAATTACGAGCAGTACTTC
CASSPMGNYEQYF
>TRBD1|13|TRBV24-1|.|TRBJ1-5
TGTGCCACCAGTGGGACAGGGTCTCAGCCCCAGCATTTT
CATSGTGSQPQHF
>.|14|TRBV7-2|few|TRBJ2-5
TGTGCCAGCAGCTTAATGGGAAGGGCTGAGACCCAGTACTTC
CASSLMGRAETQYF
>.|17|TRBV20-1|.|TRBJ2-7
TGCAGTGCTAGAGAAGGAGACGGGGTGGTCTTTTCCTACGAGCAGTACTTC
CSAREGDGVVFSYEQYF
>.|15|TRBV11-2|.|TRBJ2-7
TGTGCCAGCAGCTTAACCGGGACACCGTACTACGAGCAGTACTTC
CASSLTGTPYYEQYF
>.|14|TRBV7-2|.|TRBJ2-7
TGTGCCAGCAGCTCCGTTCTTAGCTCCTACGAGCAGTACTTC
CASSSVLSSYEQYF
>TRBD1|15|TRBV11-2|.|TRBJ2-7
TGTGCCAGCAGCTTAAATGGGGACAGGGGATACGAGCAGTACTTC
CASSLNGDRGYEQYF